What follows is one T cell receptor beta chain and its context. The data stem from a study of technical replicates of blood from a few donors. Profiling relied on immunoSEQ multiplex PCR, and the TCRdb table lists in-frame clones only, not all of them. This table has around 92,000 clones, 95% appearing once. The germline V gene encodes CDR1 SGDLS and CDR2 YYNGEE. Trimming left V 0 bases short and J 6 bases short, with 12 bases between. CDR3 size: 14 residues. This receptor was obtained from a human donor in good health. The V gene is TRBV9, the J gene TRBJ1-1; the D is unclear. Sequencing used T cells isolated from PBMCs. CDR3 bases: TGTGCCAGCAGCGTAGGGAGGGCATCCCCTGAAGCTTTCTTT. Its translation: CASSVGRASPEAFF.